These 21 T cell receptor beta chains originate from one sample sequenced in a study of T cells after somatic rescue of genetic block. Some clones are missing from TCRdb's copy, which holds only in-frame ones; the method was immunoSEQ multiplex PCR. Here the sample spans tens of thousands of clones, 96% being singletons. Sequenced: peripheral blood mononuclear cells (PBMCs). The receptors originated from a child less than two years old.

The rearrangement links TRBV5-1 to TRBJ2-6; 12 bases fit TRBD2. The length of the CDR3 is 18 residues. Germline CDR1 and CDR2: SGHRS and YFSETQ. V lost 0 bases and J lost 3; bases outside the gene matches: 4. In DNA form, the CDR3 reads TGCGCCAGCAGCTTGGACAGGACTAGCGGGATTGGGGCCAACGTCCTGACTTTC. Encoded protein: CASSLDRTSGIGANVLTF.

About this clone: The sample has other DNA sequences that encode this CDR3 too. The V call is TRBV19, the J call TRBJ1-1, with TRBD1 matching 8 bases. The CDR3 is made up of 12 amino acids. Trimming took 6 bases from V and 4 from J; bases not matched to a gene: 1. Looked up from germline, CDR1 is LNHDA and CDR2 is SQIVND (reference sequence). In DNA, the CDR3 is TGTGCCAGTAGAACAGGGGGCACTGAAGCTTTCTTT. Amino acid sequence: CASRTGGTEAFF.

The rearrangement joins TRBV28 to TRBJ2-2; 11 nucleotides agree with TRBD2. Germline CDR1 reads MDHEN; CDR2 reads SYDVKM. This CDR3 spans 16 amino acids. Trimming cost V 5 bases and J 4 bases; bases outside gene matches: 6. CDR3 protein: CASSISGRAGTGELFF. Written as DNA, the CDR3 is TGTGCCAGCAGTATTAGCGGGAGGGCCGGCACCGGGGAGCTGTTTTTT.

This chain uses TRBV27 with TRBJ1-6, with D perhaps matching TRBD1 (6 bases). This CDR3 has 15 residues. Germline V gene data show CDR1 as MNHEY and CDR2 as SMNVEV (reference sequence). Trimming shortened V by 3 bases and J by 7 bases, and 13 bases separated the two germline ends. The chain's CDR3 is CASSFDRTRNSPLHF. In DNA form, the CDR3 reads TGTGCCAGCAGTTTCGACAGGACCCGGAATTCACCCCTCCACTTT.

This rearrangement joins TRBV29-1 to TRBJ2-2; maybe TRBD1 (6 bases). The CDR3 runs 14 residues. The V and J ends lost 7 bases and 2 bases respectively, with 14 bases between them. Per the germline V gene, CDR1 is SQVTM and CDR2 is ANQGSEA. CDR3 region: CSAHGQSNTGELFF. For the CDR3, the DNA is TGCAGCGCTCATGGACAGAGCAACACCGGGGAGCTGTTTTTT.

This chain links TRBV18 with TRBJ2-7; D may be TRBD2 (5 bases). Germline V gene lookup returns CDR1 KGHSH and CDR2 LQKENI. V lost 1 base to trimming and J lost 0 bases, with 7 bases between them. This CDR3 region has 14 residues. The CDR3 protein is CASSPQGGSYEQYF. CDR3 sequence (DNA): TGTGCCAGCTCACCACAAGGAGGCTCCTACGAGCAGTACTTC. Full variable domain (missing parts from reference TRBV18 and TRBJ2-7): NAGVMQNPRHLVRRRGQEARLRCSPMKGHSHVYWYRQLPEEGLKFMVYLQKENIIDESGMPKERFSAEFPKEGPSILRIQQVVRGDSAAYFCASSPQGGSYEQYFGPGTRLTVT.

The gene calls are TRBV11-1 and TRBJ2-2; the D is unclear. The CDR3 spans 13 residues. Per germline, CDR1 SGHAT and CDR2 FQDESV (reference sequence). Trimming cost V 2 bases and J 2 bases, with 3 bases left between them. The CDR3 reads CASSLQNTGELFF. CDR3 in DNA: TGTGCCAGCAGCTTACAAAACACCGGGGAGCTGTTTTTT.

The V call is TRBV6-6, the J call TRBJ1-2; no reliable D call. Trimming stripped 6 bases from V and 2 bases from J, with 10 bases between. CDR1 is MNHNY and CDR2 is SVGAGI in the germline V gene (reference sequence). The CDR3 loop spans 13 amino acids. Here the CDR3 reads CASRGIWNYGYTF. The CDR3 DNA reads as TGTGCCAGCAGGGGGATTTGGAACTATGGCTACACCTTC.

The chain combines TRBV4-1 with TRBJ2-3; 11 bases match TRBD2. V lost 3 bases, J lost 2 bases, and 4 bases stayed unmatched. The CDR3 length is 16 residues. Germline CDR1 reads MGHRA; CDR2 reads YSYEKL. As DNA, the CDR3 is TGCGCCAGCAGCCAGAGACTAGCGGGACTCACAGATACGCAGTATTTT. It yields the protein CASSQRLAGLTDTQYF.

Comment on this clone: One end of the junction varies from germline; a read error may be responsible. The chain uses TRBV7-7 and TRBJ2-3; 10 nucleotides match TRBD1. There are 15 residues in the CDR3. CDR1 is SSHAT and CDR2 is FNYEAQ in the germline V gene (reference sequence). The CDR3 reads CASSRGTGGTDTQYF. The CDR3, as DNA: TGTGCTAGCAGCAGAGGGACAGGGGGCACAGATACGCAGTATTTT.

This clone has a handful of counts. The chain is built from TRBV11-2 and TRBJ1-3; unclear D gene. V dropped 1 base and J dropped 0 bases, with 4 bases sitting between them. Germline-derived CDR1 and CDR2 are SGHAT and FQNNGV. The CDR3 loop spans 14 amino acids. CDR3 amino acids: CASSLGGSGNTIYF. The DNA of the CDR3 is TGTGCCAGCAGCTTAGGGGGCTCTGGAAACACCATATATTTT.

The rearrangement uses TRBV5-6 and TRBJ2-7, with D perhaps matching TRBD2 (7 bases). Germline assignment: CDR1 SGHDT and CDR2 YYEEEE. The germline V and J ends were trimmed by 3 bases and 2 bases, with 18 bases remaining between them. The CDR3 is 16 amino acids. CDR3 in DNA: TGTGCCAGCAGCTGGGAGGGGGGAGGCCCCACCTACGAGCAGTACTTC. Protein: CASSWEGGGPTYEQYF.

This chain uses TRBV23-1 with TRBJ2-7; no clear D. Being an ORF, TRBV23-1 has a function that is uncertain. The CDR3 has 12 amino acids. The V gene lost 7 bases and the J gene lost 3 bases, with 10 bases spanning the gap. CDR3 bases: TGCGCCAGCACCCCGGACGGCTACGAGCAGTACTTC. Residues: CASTPDGYEQYF.

The genes are TRBV7-8 and TRBJ2-5; D remains unclear. This CDR3 comprises 11 residues. Trimming cost V 5 bases and J 1 base, with 2 bases left between them. Germline CDR1 reads SGHVS; CDR2 reads FQNEAQ. This CDR3 reads CASSLQETQYF. For the CDR3, the DNA is TGTGCCAGCAGCCTCCAAGAGACCCAGTACTTC.

The V call is TRBV21-1, the J call TRBJ2-2. TRBV21-1 is a recognized pseudogene. This CDR3 region has 15 residues. CDR3 region: CASSKGTPNTGELFF. CDR3 nucleotides: TGTGCCAGCAGCAAAGGGACGCCCAACACCGGGGAGCTGTTTTTT.

V usage is TRBV27 and J usage is TRBJ1-5; tentatively, D is TRBD1 (6 bases). V was pared by 1 base and J by 6 bases, with 10 bases between. The V gene's germline CDR1 is MNHEY and CDR2 SMNVEV (reference sequence). This CDR3 comprises 14 residues. The CDR3 DNA reads as TGTGCCAGCAGTTTATGGGGGGCGGGTCAGCCCCAGCATTTT. It encodes CASSLWGAGQPQHF.

The genes are TRBV7-9 and TRBJ2-5, with 13 bases identical to TRBD2. The CDR3 consists of 15 residues. Germline CDR1 reads SEHNR; CDR2 reads FQNEAQ (reference sequence). After removal of 3 bases from V and 5 bases from J, the junction contained 3 bases not matched to a gene. CDR3 sequence (DNA): TGTGCCAGCAGCTTGGGACTAGCGGGATCTGAGACCCAGTACTTC. Translated: CASSLGLAGSETQYF.

The chain links TRBV7-9 to TRBJ2-3; D not certain. The germline gives CDR1 SEHNR, CDR2 FQNEAQ (reference sequence). V gave up 5 bases and J gave up 3 bases, with 9 bases separating them. This CDR3 is built from 13 residues. The CDR3 DNA reads as TGTGCCAGCAGCCCCCAGATGACAGATACGCAGTATTTT. This codes for CASSPQMTDTQYF.

This clone has a single count. This chain connects TRBV19 to TRBJ2-7, with TRBD2 matching over 10 bases. The J segment lost 5 bases and the V segment lost 3 bases, leaving 4 bases of the junction unmatched. CDR1 and CDR2 (germline): LNHDA, SQIVND (reference sequence). The length of the CDR3 is 14 residues. The CDR3 protein is CASSIVAGGDEQYF. The CDR3 bases are TGTGCCAGTAGTATCGTAGCGGGAGGCGACGAGCAGTACTTC.

J is TRBJ1-1 and V is TRBV6-5; no definite D call. Germline CDR1 reads MNHEY; CDR2 reads SVGAGI. The V and J ends lost 5 bases and 1 base respectively, with 11 bases between them. The CDR3 totals 14 residues. CDR3 amino acids: CASSPNRQNTEAFF. In nucleotides, the CDR3 is TGTGCCAGCAGTCCAAATCGACAGAACACTGAAGCTTTCTTT.

The chain recombines TRBV16 with TRBJ1-1; 8 bases align to TRBD1. The germline V gene has CDR1 KGHSY and CDR2 FQNENV. V trimming: 2 bases; J trimming: 4 bases; junction bases outside the gene matches: 3. This CDR3 has 14 residues. The CDR3 DNA sequence: TGTGCCAGCAGCCAAAGTGACAGGGGCACTGAAGCTTTCTTT. It yields the protein CASSQSDRGTEAFF. The variable domain in full, with the rest retrieved from reference TRBV16 and TRBJ1-1, is GEEVAQTPKHLVRGEGQKAKLYCAPIKGHSYVFWYQQVLKNEFKFLISFQNENVFDETGMPKERFSAKCLPNSPCSLEIQATKLEDSAVYFCASSQSDRGTEAFFGQGTRLTVV.